Below, 20 T cell receptor beta chains from the same sample are listed, as sequenced in a study of radiotherapy plus CTLA-4 blockade in lung cancer. Sequencing used immunoSEQ multiplex PCR; TCRdb keeps in-frame clones, though not all of them. This table holds approximately 80,000 clones, 74% found once. The source was peripheral blood, collected from a patient treated with radiotherapy plus ipilimumab. The receptors shown here come from a human donor with non-small cell lung cancer whose response to radiotherapy plus ipilimumab could not be evaluated.

On this clone: One end of the junction does not line up with germline, which may come from a read error. The chain recombines TRBV7-3 with TRBJ2-3, with D tentatively TRBD1 (5 bases). The CDR3 runs 14 residues. The V gene's germline CDR1 is SGHTA and CDR2 FQGTGA. CDR3 amino acids: CASSLLSNTGTQYF. CDR3 DNA: TGTGCCAGCAGCTTACTTTCTAACACAGGTACGCAGTATTTT.

Notes on this clone: The conserved phenylalanine or tryptophan normally closing the CDR3 is absent here, so this likely arose from a read error. The rearrangement links TRBV14 to TRBJ2-7; 8 nucleotides align to TRBD2. Trimming at V came to 0 bases and at J to 1 base, leaving 2 bases not matched to a gene. The CDR3 runs to 15 residues. CDR1 is SGHDN, CDR2 FVKESK, per germline. CDR3 amino acids: CASSQERGVSYEQYS. The CDR3 nucleotides read TGTGCCAGCAGCCAAGAGCGGGGGGTGTCCTACGAGCAGTACTCC.

In its sample, this clone was seen once. The chain couples TRBV28 to TRBJ1-2, with TRBD1 matching over 10 bases. This CDR3 is built from 14 residues. The V gene end was trimmed by 6 bases and the J gene end by 8 bases; junction bases not matched to a gene: 9. The V gene's germline CDR1 is MDHEN and CDR2 SYDVKM. CDR3 region: CASSLDRGVEGYTF. DNA for the CDR3: TGTGCCAGCAGCCTGGACAGGGGGGTTGAGGGCTACACCTTC.

The J gene is TRBJ2-3, the V gene TRBV10-1, with D tentatively TRBD2 (6 bases). The CDR3 is 17 amino acids. Trimming removed 0 bases at V and 2 bases at J, with 15 bases between. Germline CDR1 and CDR2: WNHNN and SYGVQD (reference sequence). CDR3 nucleotide sequence: TGCGCCAGCAGTGAGTCAGTTGTGGAGGGGAACACAGATACGCAGTATTTT. The encoded protein is CASSESVVEGNTDTQYF.

The table lists this clone with a few counts. The chain recombines TRBV11-3 with TRBJ2-7; D is unresolved. V was trimmed by 3 bases and J by 4 bases, leaving 13 bases between them. This CDR3 has 14 amino acids. Germline CDR1 reads SGHNT; CDR2 reads YENEEA. CDR3 loop: CASSFSSLKYEQYF. The CDR3 nucleotides read TGTGCCAGCAGCTTTAGCAGCCTAAAATACGAGCAGTACTTC.

The sample holds a few counts of this clone. This chain joins TRBV6-6 and TRBJ1-3; D ambiguous. From germline, CDR1 is MNHNY and CDR2 SVGAGI (reference sequence). V lost 8 bases, J lost 0 bases, and 8 bases lay in between. There are 13 residues in the CDR3. CDR3: CASLGGSGNTIYF. CDR3 nucleotides: TGTGCCAGCCTAGGTGGCTCTGGAAACACCATATATTTT.

This clone appeared a few times. The V and J genes are TRBV5-6 and TRBJ1-2; D might be TRBD1 (6 bases). Germline CDR1 SGHDT, CDR2 YYEEEE. This CDR3 comprises 14 residues. Trimming took 0 bases from V and 6 from J, leaving 12 bases between them. The CDR3 region is CASSLAPGQDGYTF. The DNA of the CDR3 is TGTGCCAGCAGCTTGGCCCCGGGACAAGATGGCTACACCTTC.

As regards this clone: The same CDR3 arises from other DNA sequences in this sample as well. The gene calls are TRBV5-1 and TRBJ1-1; perhaps TRBD1 as D (6 bases). Germline values: CDR1 SGHRS, CDR2 YFSETQ. Trimming left V 2 bases short and J 4 bases short, with 9 bases between. The length of the CDR3 is 13 residues. The CDR3 DNA reads TGCGCCAGCAGCTTAAGAGGGGGCACTGAAGCTTTCTTT. Its translation is CASSLRGGTEAFF.

As regards this clone: The sample contains more than one DNA sequence encoding this CDR3. This chain links TRBV9 with TRBJ2-1; 13 bases fit TRBD2. The germline gives CDR1 SGDLS, CDR2 YYNGEE. J lost 6 bases, V lost 0 bases, and 9 bases had no gene match. The CDR3 has 18 amino acids. In DNA form, the CDR3 reads TGTGCCAGCAGCGTAGACCCTGGGACTAGCGGGATGCGCAATGAGCAGTTCTTC. Protein sequence: CASSVDPGTSGMRNEQFF.

The chain combines TRBV25-1 with TRBJ1-1; 7 positions match TRBD1. The length of the CDR3 is 14 residues. Per germline, CDR1 MGHDK and CDR2 SYGVNS. V trimming: 4 bases; J trimming: 2 bases; junction bases outside the gene matches: 4. The CDR3 DNA reads as TGTGCCAGCAGTGCCAGACAGGGAAACACTGAAGCTTTCTTT. Translating it yields CASSARQGNTEAFF.

In nucleotides, the CDR3 is TGTGCCAGCAGTGCTACGGGTAACACTGAAGCTTTCTTT. Amino acid sequence: CASSATGNTEAFF. The chain carries TRBV6-4 and TRBJ1-1, with D uncertain. Trimming removed 4 bases at V and 2 bases at J, with 8 bases between. The CDR3 runs 13 residues. CDR1 is MRHNA, CDR2 SNTAGT, per germline.

The chain combines TRBV19 with TRBJ1-1, with D possibly matching TRBD1 (5 bases). Trimming removed 2 bases at V and 0 bases at J, with 16 bases between. Looked up from germline, CDR1 is LNHDA and CDR2 is SQIVND (reference sequence). The CDR3 consists of 17 residues. CDR3 residues: CASSIIVEGLMNTEAFF. In DNA, the CDR3 is TGTGCCAGTAGTATAATTGTGGAGGGGCTCATGAACACTGAAGCTTTCTTT.

This clone was picked up a small number of times. The chain recombines TRBV7-2 with TRBJ2-7; a weak D match, TRBD1 (6 bases). Trimming shortened V by 5 bases and J by 1 base, and 12 bases separated the two germline ends. This CDR3 contains 14 residues. Germline V lookup: CDR1 SGHTA, CDR2 FQGNSA. The CDR3 is CASSMDRASYEQYF. The CDR3 region has the DNA TGTGCCAGCAGCATGGACAGAGCTTCCTACGAGCAGTACTTC.

The chain recombines TRBV7-9 with TRBJ2-7; 7 nucleotides agree with TRBD2. CDR3 length: 16 amino acids. Germline CDR1 reads SEHNR; CDR2 reads FQNEAQ (reference sequence). V lost 5 bases to trimming and J lost 2 bases; unmatched junction nucleotides: 12. CDR3 nucleotide sequence: TGTGCCAGCAGCGAGGAGGGGAGGGGCAGTACCTACGAGCAGTACTTC. Translation gives CASSEEGRGSTYEQYF.

This chain connects TRBV7-3 to TRBJ2-3; TRBD2 matches 7 bases. The junction had 0 bases not matched to a gene; V was cut back by 0 bases and J by 0 bases. CDR3 length equals 15 residues. In germline, CDR1 is SGHTA, CDR2 FQGTGA. The CDR3 protein is CASSLTAGSTDTQYF. The CDR3 DNA follows: TGTGCCAGCAGCTTAACAGCGGGAAGCACAGATACGCAGTATTTT. Looking up the rest from reference TRBV7-3 and TRBJ2-3 gives the full variable domain: GAGVSQTPSNKVTEKGKYVELRCDPISGHTALYWYRQSLGQGPEFLIYFQGTGAADDSGLPNDRFFAVRPEGSVSTLKIQRTERGDSAVYLCASSLTAGSTDTQYFGPGTRLTVL.

The chain recombines TRBV2 with TRBJ2-6, with 7 bases that match TRBD1. Trimming cost V 6 bases and J 2 bases; bases outside gene matches: 1. Germline V gene lookup returns CDR1 SNHLY and CDR2 FYNNEI. CDR3 length equals 14 residues. CDR3 protein: CASRGGAGANVLTF. For the CDR3, the DNA is TGTGCCAGCAGAGGGGGCGCTGGGGCCAACGTCCTGACTTTC. The complete variable domain, with remaining parts taken from reference TRBV2 and TRBJ2-6, reads EPEVTQTPSHQVTQMGQEVILRCVPISNHLYFYWYRQILGQKVEFLVSFYNNEISEKSEIFDDQFSVERPDGSNFTLKIRSTKLEDSAMYFCASRGGAGANVLTFGAGSRLTVL.

The chain has TRBV7-3 and TRBJ2-2; TRBD1 matches at 12 bases. The junction had 2 bases not matched to a gene; V was cut back by 8 bases and J by 4 bases. CDR1 SGHTA and CDR2 FQGTGA come from the germline V gene. CDR3 length: 14 amino acids. The CDR3 DNA reads TGTGCCAGCGGGACAGGGGGCCTCACCGGGGAGCTGTTTTTT. Its translation: CASGTGGLTGELFF.

The V call is TRBV28, the J call TRBJ2-7; 9 nucleotides line up with TRBD2. This CDR3 is built from 13 residues. Germline CDR1 reads MDHEN; CDR2 reads SYDVKM. CDR3 in amino acids: CVTAAGGQIEQYF. CDR3 DNA sequence: TGTGTTACGGCGGCGGGAGGGCAGATCGAGCAGTACTTC.

This clone came up once. Its ends do not fully match the called genes, so a read error is possible. J is TRBJ2-2 and V is TRBV2, with 7 nucleotides matching TRBD2. The CDR3 length is 17 residues. Germline CDR1 reads SNHLY; CDR2 reads FYNNEI. CDR3 residues: CASSPTQGGRGTGEPFF. The CDR3 DNA is TGTGCCAGCAGTCCTACCCAGGGAGGGAGGGGCACCGGGGAGCCGTTTTTT.

The V gene is TRBV29-1, the J gene TRBJ1-2; D gene uncertain. Trimming removed 2 bases at V and 2 bases at J, with 9 bases between. The CDR3 loop spans 13 amino acids. Germline-derived CDR1 and CDR2 are SQVTM and ANQGSEA. The CDR3 loop is CSVEQAGNYGYTF. The CDR3 DNA reads TGCAGCGTTGAACAAGCGGGGAACTATGGCTACACCTTC.